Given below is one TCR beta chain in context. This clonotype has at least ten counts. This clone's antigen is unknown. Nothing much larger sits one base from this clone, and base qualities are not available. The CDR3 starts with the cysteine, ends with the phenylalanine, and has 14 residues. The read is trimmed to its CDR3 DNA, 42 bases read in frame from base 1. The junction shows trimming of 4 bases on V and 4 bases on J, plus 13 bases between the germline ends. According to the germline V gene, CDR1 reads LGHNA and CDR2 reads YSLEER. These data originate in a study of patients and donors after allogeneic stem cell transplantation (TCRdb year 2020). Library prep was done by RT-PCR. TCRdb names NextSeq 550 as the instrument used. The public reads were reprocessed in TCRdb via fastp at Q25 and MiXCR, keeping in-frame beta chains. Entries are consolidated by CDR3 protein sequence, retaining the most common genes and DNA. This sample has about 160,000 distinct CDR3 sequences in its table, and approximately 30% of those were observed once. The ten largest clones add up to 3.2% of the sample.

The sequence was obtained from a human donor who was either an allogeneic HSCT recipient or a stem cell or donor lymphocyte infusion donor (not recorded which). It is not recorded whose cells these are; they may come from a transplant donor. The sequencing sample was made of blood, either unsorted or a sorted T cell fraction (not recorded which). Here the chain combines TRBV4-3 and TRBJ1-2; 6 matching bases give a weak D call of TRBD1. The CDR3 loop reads CASSLGGEGYGYTF. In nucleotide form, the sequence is TGCGCCAGCAGCCTGGGGGGCGAAGGCTATGGCTACACCTTC.